This T cell receptor beta chain was captured in a study of blood T cell repertoires in COVID-19. Study context: The United States, Italy and Spain provided the acute and convalescent COVID-19 samples. PBMCs, B-cell-depleted T cells, or T cells were the source of the cDNA or gDNA that made up the material.

Original data processing: Estimated nucleated cell counts came from reference gene primer amplification. Produced via immunoSEQ multiplex PCR; TCRdb's table is partial and in-frame only. The V and J calls and the clone size are those of that table, but D and trimming were determined from the DNA. The table shows around 100,000 clones, with 88% occurring only once. CDR3 length: 13 residues. V dropped 5 bases and J dropped 5 bases, with 7 bases sitting between them. Germline CDR1 SEHNR, CDR2 FQNEAQ (reference sequence). The specimen was peripheral blood. The chain joins TRBV7-9 to TRBJ1-6; no definite D call. The sequence came from a human donor in a cohort sampled during active COVID-19. The CDR3 loop reads CASSTEHNSPLHF. The CDR3 region has the DNA TGTGCCAGCAGCACAGAACATAATTCACCCCTCCACTTT.